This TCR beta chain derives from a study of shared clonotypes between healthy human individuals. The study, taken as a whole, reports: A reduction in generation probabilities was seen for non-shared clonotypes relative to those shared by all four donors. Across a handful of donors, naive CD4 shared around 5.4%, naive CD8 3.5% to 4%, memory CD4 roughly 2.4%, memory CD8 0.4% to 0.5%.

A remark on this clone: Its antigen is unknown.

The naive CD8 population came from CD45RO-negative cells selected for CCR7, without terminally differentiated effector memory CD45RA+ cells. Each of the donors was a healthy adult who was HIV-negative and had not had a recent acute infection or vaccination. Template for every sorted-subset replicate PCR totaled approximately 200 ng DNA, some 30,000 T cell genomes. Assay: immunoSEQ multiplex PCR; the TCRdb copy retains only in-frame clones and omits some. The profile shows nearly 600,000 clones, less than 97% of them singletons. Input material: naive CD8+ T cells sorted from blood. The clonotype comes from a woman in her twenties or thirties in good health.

The CDR3 DNA reads as TGTGCCAGTAATGCAGGATACAATGAGCAGTTCTTC. Protein product: CASNAGYNEQFF. The V gene is TRBV19, the J gene TRBJ2-1, with D unresolved. CDR3 length: 12 residues. Germline values: CDR1 LNHDA, CDR2 SQIVND (reference sequence). The ends were cut back, 7 bases at V and 4 bases at J, with 8 bases in the middle. The entire variable domain, with the rest obtained from reference TRBV19 and TRBJ2-1, is as follows: DGGITQSPKYLFRKEGQNVTLSCEQNLNHDAMYWYRQDPGQGLRLIYYSQIVNDFQKGDIAEGYSVSREKKESFPLTVTSAQKNPTAFYLCASNAGYNEQFFGPGTRLTVL.